This entry lists 3 T cell receptor beta chains sequenced from one sample in a study of T cells in Graves' hyperthyroidism and ophthalmopathy. TCR beta CDR3 regions were amplified from RNA transcripts. The HTBI primer set drove a first-round RT-PCR of the TCR CDR3. One entry per CDR3 protein results from TCRdb running MiXCR on the multiplex PCR reads. The data contain roughly 710,000 distinct CDR3 sequences, 35% of them singletons. Sequenced: blood. These receptors all stem from a woman aged 40-49 years with Graves' hyperthyroidism.

The V and J genes are TRBV4-3 and TRBJ2-5; 8 bases map to TRBD1. The germline gives CDR1 LGHNA, CDR2 YSLEER. The CDR3 is 14 amino acids. Unmatched junction bases numbered 6, after V lost 4 bases and J lost 5 bases. CDR3: CASSLAQGGETQYF. The CDR3 DNA reads TGCGCCAGCAGCCTCGCACAGGGGGGTGAGACCCAGTACTTC.

The chain joins TRBV10-2 to TRBJ1-5; unclear D gene. The germline V and J ends were trimmed by 1 base and 0 bases, with 7 bases remaining between them. Germline lookup yields CDR1 WSHSY and CDR2 SAAADI. The CDR3 consists of 15 residues. Here the CDR3 DNA reads TGCGCCAGCAGTGAGTGGGTCCATAGCAATCAGCCCCAGCATTTT. Translation gives CASSEWVHSNQPQHF.

This chain links TRBV7-9 with TRBJ2-6; 7 nucleotides align to TRBD1. Germline V CDR1 and CDR2: SEHNR, FQNEAQ (reference sequence). With 5 bases clipped from V and 4 bases from J, the junction kept 5 bases outside the gene matches. The CDR3 is 15 residues long. DNA for the CDR3: TGTGCCAGCAGCAGAACAGGGGACGGGGCCAACGTCCTGACTTTC. This codes for CASSRTGDGANVLTF.